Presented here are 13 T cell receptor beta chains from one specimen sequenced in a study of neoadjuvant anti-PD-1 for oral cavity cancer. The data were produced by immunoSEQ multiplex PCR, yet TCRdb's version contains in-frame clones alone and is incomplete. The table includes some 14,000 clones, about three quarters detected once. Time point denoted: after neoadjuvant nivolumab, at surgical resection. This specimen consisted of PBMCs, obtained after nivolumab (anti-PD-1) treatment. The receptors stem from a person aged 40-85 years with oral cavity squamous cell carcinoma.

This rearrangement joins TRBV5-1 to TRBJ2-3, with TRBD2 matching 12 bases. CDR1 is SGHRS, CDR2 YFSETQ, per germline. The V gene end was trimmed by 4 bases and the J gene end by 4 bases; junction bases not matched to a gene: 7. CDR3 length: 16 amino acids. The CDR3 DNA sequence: TGCGCCAGCAGCGCCGGACTAGCGGGACCCCCAGATACGCAGTATTTT. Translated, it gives CASSAGLAGPPDTQYF. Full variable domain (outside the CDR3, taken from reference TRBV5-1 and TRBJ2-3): KAGVTQTPRYLIKTRGQQVTLSCSPISGHRSVSWYQQTPGQGLQFLFEYFSETQRNKGNFPGRFSGRQFSNSRSEMNVSTLELGDSALYLCASSAGLAGPPDTQYFGPGTRLTVL.

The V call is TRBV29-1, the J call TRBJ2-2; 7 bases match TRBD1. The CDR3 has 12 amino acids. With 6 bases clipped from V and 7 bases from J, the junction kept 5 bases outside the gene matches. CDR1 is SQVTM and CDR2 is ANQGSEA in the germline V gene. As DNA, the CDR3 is TGCAGCGTAGGACAGGCGGTCGGGGAGCTGTTTTTT. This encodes CSVGQAVGELFF.

The CDR3: CASSPGGQGVGEPQHF. DNA of the CDR3: TGTGCCAGCAGCCCCGGGGGACAGGGTGTGGGTGAGCCCCAGCATTTT. The chain employs TRBV14 and TRBJ1-5; 9 bases align to TRBD1. V gave up 4 bases and J gave up 8 bases; unmatched junction bases: 12. The CDR3 length is 16 residues. CDR1 is SGHDN and CDR2 is FVKESK in the germline V gene.

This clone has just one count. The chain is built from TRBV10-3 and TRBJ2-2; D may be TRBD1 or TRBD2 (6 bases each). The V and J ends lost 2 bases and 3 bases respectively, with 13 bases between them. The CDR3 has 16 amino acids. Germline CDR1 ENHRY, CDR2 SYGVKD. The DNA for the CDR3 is TGTGCCATCAGTGAGAGGGGGGCAGGAGACACCGGGGAGCTGTTTTTT. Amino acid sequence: CAISERGAGDTGELFF.

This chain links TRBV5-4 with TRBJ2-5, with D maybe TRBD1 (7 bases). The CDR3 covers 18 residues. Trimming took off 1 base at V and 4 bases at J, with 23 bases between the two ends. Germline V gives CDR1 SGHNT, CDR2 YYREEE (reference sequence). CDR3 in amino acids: CASSLLGGGGGFAETQYF. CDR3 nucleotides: TGTGCCAGCAGCTTGTTGGGTGGAGGGGGCGGTTTCGCAGAGACCCAGTACTTC.

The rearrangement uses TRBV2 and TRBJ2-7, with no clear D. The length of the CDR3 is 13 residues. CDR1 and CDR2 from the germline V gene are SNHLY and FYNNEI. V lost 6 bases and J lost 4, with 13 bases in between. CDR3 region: CASSTDTEYEQYF. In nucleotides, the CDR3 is TGTGCCAGCAGCACCGACACCGAATACGAGCAGTACTTC. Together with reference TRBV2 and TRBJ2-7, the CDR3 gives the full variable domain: EPEVTQTPSHQVTQMGQEVILRCVPISNHLYFYWYRQILGQKVEFLVSFYNNEISEKSEIFDDQFSVERPDGSNFTLKIRSTKLEDSAMYFCASSTDTEYEQYFGPGTRLTVT.

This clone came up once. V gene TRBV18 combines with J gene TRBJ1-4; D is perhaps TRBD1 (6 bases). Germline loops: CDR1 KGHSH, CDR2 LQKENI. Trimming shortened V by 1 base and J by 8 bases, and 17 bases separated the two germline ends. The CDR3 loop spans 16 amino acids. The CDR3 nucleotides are TGTGCCAGCTCACCACTTCAAGGCGGGGGCAAGGAAAAACTGTTTTTT. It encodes CASSPLQGGGKEKLFF.

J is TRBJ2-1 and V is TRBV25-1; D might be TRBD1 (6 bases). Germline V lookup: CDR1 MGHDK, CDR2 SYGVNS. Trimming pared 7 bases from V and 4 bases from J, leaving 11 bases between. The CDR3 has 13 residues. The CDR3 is CASTGQSYNEQFF. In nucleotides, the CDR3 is TGTGCCAGCACCGGACAGAGTTACAATGAGCAGTTCTTC. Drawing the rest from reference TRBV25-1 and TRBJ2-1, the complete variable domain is EADIYQTPRYLVIGTGKKITLECSQTMGHDKMYWYQQDPGMELHLIHYSYGVNSTEKGDLSSESTVSRIRTEHFPLTLESARPSHTSQYLCASTGQSYNEQFFGPGTRLTVL.

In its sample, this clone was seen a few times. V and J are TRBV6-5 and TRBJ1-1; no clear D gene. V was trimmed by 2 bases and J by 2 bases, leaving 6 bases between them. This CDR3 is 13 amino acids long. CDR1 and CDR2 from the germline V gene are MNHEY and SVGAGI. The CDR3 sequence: CASSYGGNTEAFF. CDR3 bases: TGTGCCAGCAGTTACGGCGGAAACACTGAAGCTTTCTTT.

CDR3 loop: CAISEQGYEQYF. For the CDR3, the DNA is TGTGCCATCAGTGAACAGGGCTACGAGCAGTACTTC. The chain recombines TRBV10-3 with TRBJ2-7; maybe TRBD1 (6 bases). V was pared by 3 bases and J by 3 bases, with 6 bases between. In germline, CDR1 is ENHRY, CDR2 SYGVKD. The CDR3 is 12 amino acids.

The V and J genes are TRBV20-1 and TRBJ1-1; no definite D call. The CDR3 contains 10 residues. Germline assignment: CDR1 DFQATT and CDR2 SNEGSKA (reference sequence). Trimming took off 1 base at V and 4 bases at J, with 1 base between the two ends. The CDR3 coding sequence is TGCAGTGCTAGAGGCACTGAAGCTTTCTTT. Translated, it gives CSARGTEAFF.

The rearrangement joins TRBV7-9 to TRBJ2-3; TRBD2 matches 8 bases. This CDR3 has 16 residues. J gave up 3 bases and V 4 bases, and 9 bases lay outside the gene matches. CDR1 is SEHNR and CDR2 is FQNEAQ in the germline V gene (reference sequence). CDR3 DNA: TGTGCCAGCAGCTCCCCCCCGGGACTAGTGACAGATACGCAGTATTTT. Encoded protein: CASSSPPGLVTDTQYF. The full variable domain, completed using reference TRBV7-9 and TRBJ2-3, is DTGVSQNPRHKITKRGQNVTFRCDPISEHNRLYWYRQTLGQGPEFLTYFQNEAQLEKSRLLSDRFSAERPKGSFSTLEIQRTEQGDSAMYLCASSSPPGLVTDTQYFGPGTRLTVL.

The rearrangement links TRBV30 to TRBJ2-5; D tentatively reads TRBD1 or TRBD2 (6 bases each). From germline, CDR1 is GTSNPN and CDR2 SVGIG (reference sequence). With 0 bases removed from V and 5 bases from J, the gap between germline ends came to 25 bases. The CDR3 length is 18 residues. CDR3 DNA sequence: TGTGCCTGGAGTGTACGGAGTAGGATGGGGGGCGTTTCGGAGACCCAGTACTTC. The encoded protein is CAWSVRSRMGGVSETQYF.